Below, 23 T cell receptor beta chains from the same sample are listed, as sequenced in a study of blood T cell repertoires in COVID-19. Measured with immunoSEQ multiplex PCR; TCRdb has only the in-frame clones, and not every one. The sample yields 120,000 to 150,000 clones, 84% seen once. The sequencing sample was made of peripheral blood. These receptors were taken from a human donor in a cohort sampled during active COVID-19.

The chain has TRBV5-1 and TRBJ1-4, with D unresolved. This CDR3 region has 13 residues. Germline V gene sequence: CDR1 SGHRS, CDR2 YFSETQ. V was pared by 3 bases and J by 5 bases, with 8 bases between. CDR3 residues: CASSSGVNEKLFF. The CDR3 DNA reads TGCGCCAGCAGCTCCGGGGTGAATGAAAAACTGTTTTTT.

In its sample, this clone was seen once. The chain links TRBV11-2 to TRBJ2-7; TRBD2 might be the D (5 bases). The V end was cut by 5 bases, the J end by 6 bases, with 20 bases between. The CDR3 consists of 15 residues. Germline CDR1 and CDR2: SGHAT and FQNNGV. CDR3: CASSPQNGERIEQYF. The DNA of the CDR3 is TGTGCCAGCAGCCCTCAAAACGGGGAGAGGATCGAGCAGTACTTC.

CDR3 residues: CASKAGTEDGYTF. The CDR3 nucleotides are TGTGCCAGCAAGGCGGGAACGGAAGATGGCTACACCTTC. The V and J genes are TRBV10-3 and TRBJ1-2; D is unresolved. Trimming removed 10 bases at V and 6 bases at J, with 18 bases between. Germline V lookup: CDR1 ENHRY, CDR2 SYGVKD. This CDR3 spans 13 amino acids.

The V call is TRBV11-3, the J call TRBJ2-1; 7 bases match TRBD2. This CDR3 has 15 residues. The V gene's germline CDR1 is SGHNT and CDR2 YENEEA. Trimming at V came to 3 bases and at J to 3 bases, leaving 5 bases not matched to a gene. The CDR3 nucleotides read TGTGCCAGCAGCTTTAGACTAGCCGACTACAATGAGCAGTTCTTC. Its protein is CASSFRLADYNEQFF. The full variable domain, completed using reference TRBV11-3 and TRBJ2-1, is EAGVVQSPRYKIIEKKQPVAFWCNPISGHNTLYWYLQNLGQGPELLIRYENEEAVDDSQLPKDRFSAERLKGVDSTLKIQPAELGDSAVYLCASSFRLADYNEQFFGPGTRLTVL.

V is TRBV4-3 and J is TRBJ1-2; 9 nucleotides line up with TRBD1. The V gene end was trimmed by 1 base and the J gene end by 5 bases; junction bases not matched to a gene: 2. The CDR3 totals 14 residues. CDR1 and CDR2 (germline): LGHNA, YSLEER. The CDR3 nucleotides read TGCGCCAGCAGCCAAGTTGGGACAGGGTATGGCTACACCTTC. Translating gives CASSQVGTGYGYTF.

CDR3 residues: CASSSGTVGMTQYF. CDR3 DNA: TGTGCCAGCAGCTCCGGGACAGTGGGCATGACCCAGTACTTC. The chain couples TRBV6-5 to TRBJ2-5; 7 bases are shared with TRBD1. J lost 7 bases, V lost 6 bases, and 11 bases had no gene match. The CDR3 runs 14 residues. Germline lookup yields CDR1 MNHEY and CDR2 SVGAGI.

The V gene is TRBV30, the J gene TRBJ1-3, with TRBD1 matching 10 bases. V trimming: 0 bases; J trimming: 4 bases; junction bases outside the gene matches: 6. The CDR3 length is 16 residues. Germline V gives CDR1 GTSNPN, CDR2 SVGIG (reference sequence). The CDR3 region is CAWSVPPGQGGNTIYF. The CDR3 region has the DNA TGTGCCTGGAGTGTGCCCCCGGGACAGGGGGGAAACACCATATATTTT.

Comment on this clone: Within the sample, other DNA sequences also encode this same CDR3. This chain joins TRBV5-4 and TRBJ2-7; the D gene is possibly TRBD1 (6 bases). The CDR3 has 13 amino acids. From germline, CDR1 is SGHNT and CDR2 YYREEE (reference sequence). The germline V and J ends were trimmed by 4 bases and 1 base, with 9 bases remaining between them. CDR3 nucleotide sequence: TGTGCCAGCAGCCCGGACAGATCCTACGAGCAGTACTTC. Translating it yields CASSPDRSYEQYF.

In its sample, this clone was seen once. This chain uses TRBV11-2 with TRBJ2-7; D perhaps matches TRBD2 (5 bases). Per germline, CDR1 SGHAT and CDR2 FQNNGV. V gave up 1 base and J gave up 4 bases, with 17 bases separating them. This CDR3 region has 16 residues. The CDR3: CASSLVLLDYAYEQYF. Here the CDR3 DNA reads TGTGCCAGCAGCTTAGTTCTGTTAGACTACGCGTACGAGCAGTACTTC.

V gene TRBV6-5 combines with J gene TRBJ1-2; possibly TRBD1 for D (5 bases). Trimming left V 7 bases short and J 7 bases short, with 22 bases between. In germline, CDR1 is MNHEY, CDR2 SVGAGI. This CDR3 spans 15 amino acids. Here the CDR3 DNA reads TGTGCCAGCACCTCCCAAGGGGATTCATTGACTGGCTACACCTTC. This translates into CASTSQGDSLTGYTF.

V is TRBV28 and J is TRBJ2-7, with 9 bases that match TRBD2. The length of the CDR3 is 16 residues. Losses at the gene ends were 3 bases for V and 1 base for J; bases not matched to a gene: 7. CDR1 is MDHEN and CDR2 is SYDVKM in the germline V gene. Here the CDR3 DNA reads TGTGCCAGCAGTTTGGGAGCGGGGGGCTCTTCCTACGAGCAGTACTTC. Residues: CASSLGAGGSSYEQYF.

This chain connects TRBV6-5 to TRBJ1-1, with D possibly matching TRBD1 (5 bases). The CDR3 loop spans 13 amino acids. CDR1 MNHEY and CDR2 SVGAGI come from the germline V gene. Between the trimmed V and J ends, which lost 2 bases and 10 bases, there was a span of 14 bases. CDR3 DNA sequence: TGTGCCAGCAGTTACCGACCCAGGGAAGGAGCTTTCTTT. It codes for CASSYRPREGAFF.

CDR3 nucleotide sequence: TGCGCCAGCAGCTCCGGGATCTTCCGGGGGGGAGATACGCAGTATTTT. As protein: CASSSGIFRGGDTQYF. The chain joins TRBV5-1 to TRBJ2-3, with 8 bases matching TRBD2. The CDR3 spans 16 residues. Germline trimming cut 3 bases from V and 5 bases from J; bases unmatched to any gene: 11. Looked up from germline, CDR1 is SGHRS and CDR2 is YFSETQ.

This clone was seen a single time. This rearrangement joins TRBV11-2 to TRBJ2-3; a possible D gene is TRBD2 (6 bases). The V and J ends lost 5 bases and 5 bases respectively, with 14 bases between them. This CDR3 is built from 14 residues. Germline CDR1 is SGHAT and CDR2 is FQNNGV. The CDR3 bases are TGTGCCAGCAGCCCCGGAGGGAAAGGAGATACGCAGTATTTT. Translation gives CASSPGGKGDTQYF.

Concerning this clone: A read error may account for a junction end that differs from germline. The CDR3 here is CASSPRTGLWNF. The CDR3 DNA reads TGTGCCAGCAGTCCGCGGACAGGCCTTTGGAACTTC. The chain has TRBV28 and TRBJ2-7, with 7 bases identical to TRBD1. The CDR3 covers 12 residues. CDR1 is MDHEN, CDR2 SYDVKM, per germline.

In nucleotides, the CDR3 is TGTGCCAGCAGCCCACTAAGGAGCGGGGCCTACAATGAGCAGTTCTTC. Protein sequence: CASSPLRSGAYNEQFF. The chain has TRBV7-8 and TRBJ2-1; TRBD2 agrees at 7 bases. The V gene end was trimmed by 5 bases and the J gene end by 2 bases; junction bases not matched to a gene: 9. Germline CDR1 SGHVS, CDR2 FQNEAQ. This CDR3 is 16 amino acids long.

This clone occurred once. The gene calls are TRBV30 and TRBJ2-5; 8 nucleotides agree with TRBD2. J gave up 4 bases and V 2 bases, and 12 bases lay outside the gene matches. This CDR3 contains 16 residues. The germline gives CDR1 GTSNPN, CDR2 SVGIG (reference sequence). The CDR3 is CAWSPKPGLGGETQYF. In DNA form, the CDR3 reads TGTGCCTGGAGTCCTAAGCCGGGACTAGGAGGAGAGACCCAGTACTTC.

The genes are TRBV7-3 and TRBJ1-1; weak D call: TRBD1 (5 bases). V was cut by 5 bases and J by 1 base, with 8 bases left in between. This CDR3 comprises 13 residues. Germline V gives CDR1 SGHTA, CDR2 FQGTGA. The DNA of the CDR3 is TGTGCCAGCAGCGCCGACAGGAACACTGAAGCTTTCTTT. It translates to CASSADRNTEAFF.

The rearrangement uses TRBV30 and TRBJ1-1; D gene unclear. V lost 0 bases and J 1 base, leaving 3 bases between the germline ends. CDR3 length: 12 amino acids. CDR1 GTSNPN and CDR2 SVGIG come from the germline V gene (reference sequence). The chain's CDR3 is CAWSVANTEAFF. The CDR3 nucleotides read TGTGCCTGGAGTGTAGCGAACACTGAAGCTTTCTTT.

This clone showed up just a few times. This CDR3 is CASRAGTSDNNEQFF. In DNA, the CDR3 is TGTGCCAGCAGGGCCGGGACTAGCGATAACAATGAGCAGTTCTTC. The rearrangement uses TRBV5-4 and TRBJ2-1, with 10 bases identical to TRBD2. This CDR3 has 15 amino acids. Germline V gene data show CDR1 as SGHNT and CDR2 as YYREEE (reference sequence). J lost 5 bases, V lost 5 bases, and 7 bases had no gene match.

This rearrangement joins TRBV4-3 to TRBJ2-7; D might be TRBD1 (5 bases). Germline V lookup: CDR1 LGHNA, CDR2 YSLEER. This CDR3 contains 14 residues. Deletions cut 3 bases from V and 3 bases from J, with 12 bases between. The CDR3 spells CASSQAQGIYEQYF. The CDR3 coding sequence is TGCGCCAGCAGCCAGGCGCAGGGAATCTACGAGCAGTACTTC.

This chain joins TRBV15 and TRBJ1-6; 8 nucleotides line up with TRBD1. This CDR3 comprises 16 residues. Trimming cost V 1 base and J 9 bases; bases outside gene matches: 8. Germline CDR1 LNHNV, CDR2 YYDKDF (reference sequence). The CDR3 sequence: CATSRVRQGAASPLHF. Here the CDR3 DNA reads TGTGCCACCAGCAGAGTAAGGCAGGGGGCTGCTTCACCCCTCCACTTT.

This sequence joins TRBV3-1 (or the pseudogene TRBV3-2) and TRBJ1-1; D remains ambiguous. Germline values: CDR1 LGHDT, CDR2 YNNKEL (reference sequence). The CDR3 has 13 amino acids. Trimming removed 4 bases from V and 3 bases from J, with 9 bases in between. The CDR3 region is CASSRGSDTEAFF. For the CDR3, the DNA is TGTGCCAGCAGCCGAGGGAGCGACACTGAAGCTTTCTTT.